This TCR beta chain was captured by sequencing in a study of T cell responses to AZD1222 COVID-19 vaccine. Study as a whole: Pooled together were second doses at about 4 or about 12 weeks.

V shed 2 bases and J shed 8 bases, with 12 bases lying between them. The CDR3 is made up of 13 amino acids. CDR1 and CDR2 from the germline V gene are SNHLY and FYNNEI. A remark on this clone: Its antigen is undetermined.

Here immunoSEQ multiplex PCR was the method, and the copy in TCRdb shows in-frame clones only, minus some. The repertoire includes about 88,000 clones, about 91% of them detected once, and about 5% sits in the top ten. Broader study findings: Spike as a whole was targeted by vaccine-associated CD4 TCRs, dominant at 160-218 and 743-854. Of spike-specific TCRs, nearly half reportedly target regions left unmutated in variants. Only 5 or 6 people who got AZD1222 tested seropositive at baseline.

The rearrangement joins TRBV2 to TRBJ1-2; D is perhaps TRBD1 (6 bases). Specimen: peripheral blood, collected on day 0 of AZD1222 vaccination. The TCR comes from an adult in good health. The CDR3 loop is CASSERWGHGYTF. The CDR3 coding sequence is TGTGCCAGCAGTGAAAGGTGGGGGCACGGCTACACCTTC.